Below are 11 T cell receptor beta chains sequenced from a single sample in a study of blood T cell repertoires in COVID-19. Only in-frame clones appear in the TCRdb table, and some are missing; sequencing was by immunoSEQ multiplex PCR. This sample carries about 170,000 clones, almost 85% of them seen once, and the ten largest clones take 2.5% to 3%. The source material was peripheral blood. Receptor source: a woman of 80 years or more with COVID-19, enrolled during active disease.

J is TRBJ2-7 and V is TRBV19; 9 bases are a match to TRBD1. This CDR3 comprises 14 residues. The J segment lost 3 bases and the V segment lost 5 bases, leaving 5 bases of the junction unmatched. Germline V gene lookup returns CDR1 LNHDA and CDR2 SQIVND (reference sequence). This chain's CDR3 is CASSPRQGVYEQYF. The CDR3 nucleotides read TGTGCCAGTAGTCCGCGACAGGGGGTCTACGAGCAGTACTTC.

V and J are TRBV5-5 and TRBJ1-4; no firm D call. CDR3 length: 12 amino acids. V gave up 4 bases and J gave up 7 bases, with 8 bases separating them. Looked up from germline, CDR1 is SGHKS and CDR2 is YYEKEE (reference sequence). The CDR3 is CASSIRGEKLFF. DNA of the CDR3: TGTGCCAGCAGCATACGGGGTGAAAAACTGTTTTTT.

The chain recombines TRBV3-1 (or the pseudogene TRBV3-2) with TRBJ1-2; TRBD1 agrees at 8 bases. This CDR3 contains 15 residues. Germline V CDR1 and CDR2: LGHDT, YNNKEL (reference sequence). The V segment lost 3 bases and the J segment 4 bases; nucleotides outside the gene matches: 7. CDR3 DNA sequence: TGTGCCAGCAGCCAGTTCGCCGGACAGGGCTATGGCTACACCTTC. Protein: CASSQFAGQGYGYTF.

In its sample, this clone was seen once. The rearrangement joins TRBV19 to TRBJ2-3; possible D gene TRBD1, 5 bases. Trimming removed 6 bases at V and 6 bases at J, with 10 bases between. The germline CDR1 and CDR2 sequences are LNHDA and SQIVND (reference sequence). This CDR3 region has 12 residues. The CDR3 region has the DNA TGTGCCAGTAGACCTTCAGGGGATACGCAGTATTTT. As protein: CASRPSGDTQYF.

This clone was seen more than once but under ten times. The CDR3 here is CAISEMGLLGYTF. DNA of the CDR3: TGTGCCATCAGCGAAATGGGACTGTTGGGCTACACCTTC. The chain recombines TRBV10-3 with TRBJ1-2, with D perhaps matching TRBD1 (5 bases). The CDR3 is made up of 13 amino acids. Germline-derived CDR1 and CDR2 are ENHRY and SYGVKD. Trimming removed 6 bases at V and 8 bases at J, with 16 bases between.

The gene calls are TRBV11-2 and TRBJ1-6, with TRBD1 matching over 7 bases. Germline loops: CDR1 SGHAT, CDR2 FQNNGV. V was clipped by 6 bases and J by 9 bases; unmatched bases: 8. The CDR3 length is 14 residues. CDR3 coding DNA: TGTGCCAGCAGGTTTACAGGGGAAGGTTCACCCCTCCACTTT. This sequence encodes CASRFTGEGSPLHF.

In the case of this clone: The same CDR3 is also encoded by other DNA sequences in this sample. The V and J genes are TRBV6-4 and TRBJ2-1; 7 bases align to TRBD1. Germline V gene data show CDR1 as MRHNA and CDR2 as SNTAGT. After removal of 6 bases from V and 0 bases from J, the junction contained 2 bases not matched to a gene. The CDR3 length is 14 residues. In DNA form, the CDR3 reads TGTGCCAGCAGAAGGGACAGCTCCTACAATGAGCAGTTCTTC. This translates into CASRRDSSYNEQFF.

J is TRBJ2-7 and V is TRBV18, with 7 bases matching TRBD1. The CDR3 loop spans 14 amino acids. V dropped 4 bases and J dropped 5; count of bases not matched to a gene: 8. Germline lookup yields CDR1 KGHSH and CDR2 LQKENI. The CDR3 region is CASSLRQGSDEQYF. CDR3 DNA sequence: TGTGCCAGCTCACTTCGACAGGGTAGCGACGAGCAGTACTTC.

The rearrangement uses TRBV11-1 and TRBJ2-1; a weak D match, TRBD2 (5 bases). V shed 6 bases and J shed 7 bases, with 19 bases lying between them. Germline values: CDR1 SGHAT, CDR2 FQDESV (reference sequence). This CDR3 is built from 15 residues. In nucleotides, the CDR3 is TGTGCCAGCAGTTTCTTCAGCCGGGGTGGAAATGAGCAGTTCTTC. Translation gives CASSFFSRGGNEQFF.

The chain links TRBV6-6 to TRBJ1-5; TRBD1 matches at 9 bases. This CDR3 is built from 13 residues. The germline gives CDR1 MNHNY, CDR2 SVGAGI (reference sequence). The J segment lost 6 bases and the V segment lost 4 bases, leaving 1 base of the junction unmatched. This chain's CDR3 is CASSLTGGQPQHF. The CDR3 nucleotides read TGTGCCAGCAGTTTGACAGGGGGTCAGCCCCAGCATTTT.

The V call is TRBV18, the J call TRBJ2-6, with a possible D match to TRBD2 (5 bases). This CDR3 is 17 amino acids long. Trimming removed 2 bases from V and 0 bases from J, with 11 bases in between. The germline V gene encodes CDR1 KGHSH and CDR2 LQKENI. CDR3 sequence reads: CASSPSGGPSGANVLTF. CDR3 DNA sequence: TGTGCCAGCTCACCATCCGGCGGGCCCTCTGGGGCCAACGTCCTGACTTTC.